One T cell receptor beta chain is described in this entry. Its target is unknown. The CDR3 is 15 residues long. V lost 6 bases to trimming and J lost 6 bases; unmatched junction nucleotides: 8. This entry is derived from a study of naive and memory T cell subsets. Cells stained for CD3, CD4, CD8, CD45RA, CD27 and viability were sorted into four CD45RA/CD27 subsets. General observations from the study: Over 85% of naive TCR sequences appeared only once after error correction, unlike memory subsets.

An equimolar mix of two oligonucleotides served as the beta constant-region primer for TRBC1 and TRBC2. TCRdb independently ran MiXCR on the UMI-ligation and nested PCR reads; one entry per CDR3 protein. The data contain 120,000 to 150,000 distinct CDR3 sequences, 17% of them singletons. This chain uses TRBV12-3 or TRBV12-4 with TRBJ2-2; TRBD1 aligns across 9 bases. The origin of this receptor is a human donor in good health. The sequenced sample consisted of naive CD4+ T cells from blood. The CDR3 here is CASRTGGAMSGELFF. The CDR3 DNA reads TGTGCCAGCAGAACAGGGGGCGCGATGTCCGGGGAGCTGTTTTTT.